These T cell receptor beta chains were read from a single sample in a study of cytomegalovirus exposure and HLA in healthy donors. The method was immunoSEQ multiplex PCR; TCRdb's version includes in-frame clones alone and lacks a portion of them. The sample contains under 150,000 clones, roughly 80% of which appear only once. Sequenced: PBMCs. These receptors all stem from a man aged 35 to 55 in good health and CMV-seropositive. Each CDR3 is given with its conserved first and last residue. Each record gives: clone size, V gene, D gene, J gene, CDR3 protein, CDR3 DNA. A D gene is named only where the DNA matches it firmly. The size field is filled for only some rows; it gives once, few, many or a size class.

clone size: -
V gene: TRBV5-8
D gene: TRBD2
J gene: TRBJ2-1
CDR3 protein: CASSSAGLAGATPYNEQFF
CDR3 DNA: TGTGCCAGCAGCTCGGCCGGACTAGCGGGAGCTACACCCTACAATGAGCAGTTCTTC

clone size: -
V gene: TRBV29-1
D gene: -
J gene: TRBJ1-2
CDR3 protein: CSVEDLTGYGYTF
CDR3 DNA: TGCAGCGTGGAAGACTTAACCGGGTATGGCTACACCTTC

clone size: -
V gene: TRBV19
D gene: -
J gene: TRBJ1-5
CDR3 protein: CASSILNSNQPQHF
CDR3 DNA: TGTGCCAGTAGTATACTTAATAGCAATCAGCCCCAGCATTTT

clone size: -
V gene: TRBV7-8
D gene: TRBD1
J gene: TRBJ2-7
CDR3 protein: CASSLETGGIYEQYF
CDR3 DNA: TGTGCCAGCAGCTTAGAGACAGGGGGCATTTACGAGCAGTACTTC

clone size: -
V gene: TRBV29-1
D gene: -
J gene: TRBJ1-5
CDR3 protein: CSVEDGSNQPQHF
CDR3 DNA: TGCAGCGTTGAAGATGGGAGTAATCAGCCCCAGCATTTT

clone size: -
V gene: TRBV5-4
D gene: -
J gene: TRBJ2-1
CDR3 protein: CASSLSGREREQFF
CDR3 DNA: TGTGCCAGCAGCTTGTCAGGTCGGGAGAGGGAGCAGTTCTTC

clone size: -
V gene: TRBV7-9
D gene: -
J gene: TRBJ2-1
CDR3 protein: CASSPLVYNEQFF
CDR3 DNA: TGTGCCAGCAGCCCTCTAGTGTACAATGAGCAGTTCTTC

clone size: -
V gene: TRBV7-6
D gene: -
J gene: TRBJ2-1
CDR3 protein: CASSSRTATYNEQFF
CDR3 DNA: TGTGCCAGCAGCTCCCGGACAGCTACCTACAATGAGCAGTTCTTC

clone size: -
V gene: TRBV5-1
D gene: -
J gene: TRBJ2-1
CDR3 protein: CASRRDLGNEQFF
CDR3 DNA: TGCGCCAGCAGGCGGGACTTGGGCAATGAGCAGTTCTTC

clone size: -
V gene: TRBV7-9
D gene: -
J gene: TRBJ2-7
CDR3 protein: CASSLYDGGGAYEQYF
CDR3 DNA: TGTGCCAGCAGCTTATATGATGGGGGGGGCGCGTACGAGCAGTACTTC

clone size: -
V gene: TRBV10-3
D gene: -
J gene: TRBJ1-2
CDR3 protein: CAIREGVQGPHGYTF
CDR3 DNA: TGTGCCATCAGGGAGGGGGTCCAGGGGCCCCATGGCTACACCTTC

clone size: -
V gene: TRBV2
D gene: TRBD2
J gene: TRBJ2-1
CDR3 protein: CASIHPVLAGDNEQFF
CDR3 DNA: TGTGCCAGCATTCACCCCGTACTAGCGGGGGACAATGAGCAGTTCTTC

clone size: few
V gene: TRBV14
D gene: -
J gene: TRBJ2-7
CDR3 protein: CASSQTAGVRSHEQYF
CDR3 DNA: TGTGCCAGCAGCCAAACGGCCGGGGTAAGATCCCACGAGCAGTACTTC

clone size: -
V gene: TRBV5-6
D gene: TRBD1
J gene: TRBJ1-4
CDR3 protein: CASSLPGQGNEKLFF
CDR3 DNA: TGTGCCAGCAGCTTGCCGGGACAGGGGAATGAAAAACTGTTTTTT

clone size: once
V gene: TRBV7-2
D gene: -
J gene: TRBJ1-2
CDR3 protein: CASSLMGVYGYTF
CDR3 DNA: TGTGCCAGCAGCTTAATGGGAGTCTATGGCTACACCTTC

clone size: -
V gene: TRBV27
D gene: -
J gene: TRBJ2-6
CDR3 protein: CASSLTGFSGANVLTF
CDR3 DNA: TGTGCCAGCAGTTTAACAGGTTTCTCTGGGGCCAACGTCCTGACTTTC

clone size: -
V gene: TRBV19
D gene: TRBD2
J gene: TRBJ2-7
CDR3 protein: CASSALAGAYGQYF
CDR3 DNA: TGTGCCAGTAGTGCACTAGCGGGGGCCTACGGGCAGTACTTC

clone size: -
V gene: TRBV4-2
D gene: -
J gene: TRBJ1-1
CDR3 protein: CASSQYETGAEAFF
CDR3 DNA: TGTGCCAGCAGCCAGTACGAAACGGGTGCGGAAGCTTTCTTT

clone size: -
V gene: TRBV4-3
D gene: TRBD2
J gene: TRBJ2-3
CDR3 protein: CASSQASGGSTDTQYF
CDR3 DNA: TGCGCCAGCAGCCAAGCTTCGGGGGGGAGCACAGATACGCAGTATTTT

clone size: -
V gene: TRBV10-3
D gene: -
J gene: TRBJ2-1
CDR3 protein: CAIMEGSFNEQFF
CDR3 DNA: TGTGCCATCATGGAGGGCTCGTTCAATGAGCAGTTCTTC

clone size: -
V gene: TRBV7-9
D gene: TRBD2
J gene: TRBJ2-5
CDR3 protein: CASSPRRAGGRQETQYF
CDR3 DNA: TGTGCCAGCAGCCCAAGGCGAGCGGGAGGGCGGCAAGAGACCCAGTACTTC

clone size: -
V gene: TRBV7-3
D gene: TRBD2
J gene: TRBJ2-1
CDR3 protein: CASSSTASGPNEQFF
CDR3 DNA: TGTGCCAGCAGCAGCACGGCTAGCGGCCCCAATGAGCAGTTCTTC

clone size: -
V gene: TRBV6-5
D gene: -
J gene: TRBJ2-5
CDR3 protein: CASSRLGGLQETQYF
CDR3 DNA: TGTGCCAGCAGTCGCCTCGGGGGACTTCAAGAGACCCAGTACTTC

clone size: -
V gene: TRBV6-5
D gene: -
J gene: TRBJ2-3
CDR3 protein: CASSLGASRTDTQYF
CDR3 DNA: TGTGCCAGCAGTTTAGGGGCCTCAAGGACAGATACGCAGTATTTT

clone size: -
V gene: TRBV5-4
D gene: -
J gene: TRBJ2-5
CDR3 protein: CASSPRDTEETQYF
CDR3 DNA: TGTGCCAGCAGCCCCCGGGACACCGAAGAGACCCAGTACTTC

clone size: -
V gene: TRBV5-1
D gene: TRBD2
J gene: TRBJ2-7
CDR3 protein: CASSLVQAGVYEQYF
CDR3 DNA: TGCGCCAGCAGCTTGGTTCAAGCGGGAGTTTACGAGCAGTACTTC

clone size: -
V gene: TRBV2
D gene: -
J gene: TRBJ1-1
CDR3 protein: CATPVGGGSEAFF
CDR3 DNA: TGTGCCACTCCGGTGGGGGGTGGGTCTGAAGCTTTCTTT

clone size: -
V gene: TRBV6-1
D gene: -
J gene: TRBJ2-7
CDR3 protein: CASTERRVASYEQYF
CDR3 DNA: TGTGCCAGCACCGAGCGGCGGGTAGCCTCCTACGAGCAGTACTTC

clone size: -
V gene: TRBV6-5
D gene: -
J gene: TRBJ1-5
CDR3 protein: CASSSGGRGSNQPQHF
CDR3 DNA: TGTGCCAGCAGTTCAGGCGGGAGGGGTAGCAATCAGCCCCAGCATTTT

clone size: -
V gene: TRBV19
D gene: -
J gene: TRBJ1-2
CDR3 protein: CASQKPQGKRDSYNYGYTF
CDR3 DNA: TGTGCCAGCCAAAAACCTCAGGGGAAAAGGGATTCTTATAACTATGGCTACACCTTC

clone size: -
V gene: TRBV15
D gene: TRBD1
J gene: TRBJ1-2
CDR3 protein: CATRLGQGLPYGYTF
CDR3 DNA: TGTGCCACCAGACTCGGACAGGGCTTGCCCTATGGCTACACCTTC

clone size: -
V gene: TRBV19
D gene: TRBD2
J gene: TRBJ2-1
CDR3 protein: CASSKAGGMTEQFF
CDR3 DNA: TGTGCCAGTAGTAAAGCGGGGGGGATGACTGAGCAGTTCTTC

clone size: few
V gene: TRBV6-5
D gene: TRBD1
J gene: TRBJ1-6
CDR3 protein: CASSLGTAQNSPLHF
CDR3 DNA: TGTGCCAGCAGTTTAGGGACAGCGCAAAATTCACCCCTCCACTTT

clone size: -
V gene: TRBV6-6
D gene: -
J gene: TRBJ2-2
CDR3 protein: CASSDRTANTGELFF
CDR3 DNA: TGTGCCAGCAGTGACAGGACAGCGAACACCGGGGAGCTGTTTTTT

clone size: -
V gene: TRBV6-5
D gene: -
J gene: TRBJ1-2
CDR3 protein: CASSYGQNYGYTF
CDR3 DNA: TGTGCCAGCAGTTACGGGCAGAACTATGGCTACACCTTC

clone size: once
V gene: TRBV28
D gene: -
J gene: TRBJ2-7
CDR3 protein: CASSFGPNYEQYF
CDR3 DNA: TGTGCCAGCAGTTTTGGGCCGAACTACGAGCAGTACTTC

clone size: -
V gene: TRBV30
D gene: TRBD1
J gene: TRBJ2-7
CDR3 protein: CAWGLTGNEQYF
CDR3 DNA: TGTGCCTGGGGGTTGACAGGGAACGAGCAGTACTTC

clone size: -
V gene: TRBV5-4
D gene: -
J gene: TRBJ2-3
CDR3 protein: CASSLGVAAGTDTQYF
CDR3 DNA: TGTGCCAGCAGCTTGGGGGTCGCGGCCGGCACAGATACGCAGTATTTT

clone size: -
V gene: TRBV7-8
D gene: -
J gene: TRBJ1-1
CDR3 protein: CASSLVQKGTEAFF
CDR3 DNA: TGTGCCAGCAGCTTAGTTCAAAAGGGGACTGAAGCTTTCTTT

clone size: -
V gene: TRBV27
D gene: TRBD1
J gene: TRBJ2-7
CDR3 protein: CASSLWQGANEQYF
CDR3 DNA: TGTGCCAGCAGTTTGTGGCAGGGGGCGAACGAGCAGTACTTC

clone size: -
V gene: TRBV6-1
D gene: -
J gene: TRBJ1-5
CDR3 protein: CASSVRAKYSNQPQHF
CDR3 DNA: TGTGCCAGCAGTGTCAGGGCCAAGTATAGCAATCAGCCCCAGCATTTT

clone size: -
V gene: TRBV18
D gene: -
J gene: TRBJ1-1
CDR3 protein: CASSPPRGVGEAFF
CDR3 DNA: TGTGCCAGCTCACCACCCCGGGGAGTTGGTGAAGCTTTCTTT

clone size: -
V gene: TRBV30
D gene: -
J gene: TRBJ2-5
CDR3 protein: CAWSVGRGGTQYF
CDR3 DNA: TGTGCCTGGAGTGTAGGTCGTGGAGGGACCCAGTACTTC

clone size: -
V gene: TRBV28
D gene: -
J gene: TRBJ2-1
CDR3 protein: CASSLYQGLYNEQFF
CDR3 DNA: TGTGCCAGCAGTTTATATCAGGGCCTATACAATGAGCAGTTCTTC

clone size: -
V gene: TRBV18
D gene: -
J gene: TRBJ2-5
CDR3 protein: CASSPTEETQYF
CDR3 DNA: TGTGCCAGCTCACCGACAGAAGAGACCCAGTACTTC

clone size: -
V gene: TRBV25-1
D gene: -
J gene: TRBJ2-1
CDR3 protein: CASSEKPALPGEQFF
CDR3 DNA: TGTGCCAGCAGTGAAAAACCAGCTCTTCCAGGGGAGCAGTTCTTC

clone size: -
V gene: TRBV19
D gene: -
J gene: TRBJ2-7
CDR3 protein: CASTPRDSYEQYF
CDR3 DNA: TGTGCCAGTACCCCACGGGACTCCTACGAGCAGTACTTC

clone size: few
V gene: TRBV6-6
D gene: -
J gene: TRBJ1-3
CDR3 protein: CASLGDSGNTIYF
CDR3 DNA: TGTGCCAGCTTGGGGGACTCTGGAAACACCATATATTTT

clone size: -
V gene: TRBV19
D gene: TRBD1
J gene: TRBJ1-1
CDR3 protein: CASSRRDRVRTEAFF
CDR3 DNA: TGTGCCAGTAGTCGCCGGGACAGGGTAAGAACTGAAGCTTTCTTT

clone size: -
V gene: TRBV7-2
D gene: -
J gene: TRBJ1-4
CDR3 protein: CASSLAQGEKLFF
CDR3 DNA: TGTGCCAGCAGCTTAGCCCAGGGTGAAAAACTGTTTTTT

clone size: -
V gene: TRBV10-3
D gene: TRBD1
J gene: TRBJ1-1
CDR3 protein: CAISGDRGPNTEAFF
CDR3 DNA: TGTGCCATCAGTGGAGACAGGGGACCCAACACTGAAGCTTTCTTT

clone size: -
V gene: TRBV27
D gene: -
J gene: TRBJ2-1
CDR3 protein: CASSFGEDEQFF
CDR3 DNA: TGTGCCAGCAGTTTTGGGGAGGATGAGCAGTTCTTC

clone size: -
V gene: TRBV9
D gene: -
J gene: TRBJ1-2
CDR3 protein: CASSVQGVNYGYTF
CDR3 DNA: TGTGCCAGCAGCGTACAAGGGGTGAACTATGGCTACACCTTC

clone size: -
V gene: TRBV5-6
D gene: TRBD1
J gene: TRBJ1-2
CDR3 protein: CASSYDRGSSGGYTF
CDR3 DNA: TGTGCCAGCAGCTACGACAGGGGGAGCTCGGGTGGCTACACCTTC

clone size: -
V gene: TRBV19
D gene: TRBD1
J gene: TRBJ1-2
CDR3 protein: CAGRDSSNYGYTF
CDR3 DNA: TGTGCCGGGCGGGACAGCTCTAACTATGGCTACACCTTC

clone size: -
V gene: TRBV27
D gene: -
J gene: TRBJ2-2
CDR3 protein: CASSFYLALTGELFF
CDR3 DNA: TGTGCCAGCAGTTTTTACCTAGCGTTGACCGGGGAGCTGTTTTTT

clone size: -
V gene: TRBV5-8
D gene: TRBD2
J gene: TRBJ2-1
CDR3 protein: CASRLGGLAGGGYYNEQFF
CDR3 DNA: TGTGCCAGCAGGTTAGGGGGACTAGCGGGAGGCGGCTACTACAATGAGCAGTTCTTC